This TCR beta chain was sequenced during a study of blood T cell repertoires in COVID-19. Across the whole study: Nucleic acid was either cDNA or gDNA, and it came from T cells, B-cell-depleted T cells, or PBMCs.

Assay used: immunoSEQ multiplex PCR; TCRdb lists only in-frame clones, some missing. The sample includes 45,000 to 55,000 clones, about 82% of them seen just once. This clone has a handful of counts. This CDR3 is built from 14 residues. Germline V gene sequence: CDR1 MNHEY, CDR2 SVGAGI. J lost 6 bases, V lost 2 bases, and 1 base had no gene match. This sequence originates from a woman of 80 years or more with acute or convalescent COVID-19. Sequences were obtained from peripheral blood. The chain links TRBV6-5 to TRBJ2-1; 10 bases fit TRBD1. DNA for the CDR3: TGTGCCAGCAGTTACGGACAGGGGGTCAATGAGCAGTTCTTC. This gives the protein CASSYGQGVNEQFF.